Listed here are 16 T cell receptor beta chains from one sample, sequenced in a study of early T cells in non-severe SARS-CoV-2 infection (dated by TCRdb to about 2021). The method behind the library was 5' RACE. Sequencer: NextSeq 500. The public reads were reanalyzed by TCRdb: fastp trimming at Q25, MiXCR alignment, in-frame beta chains only. Rows with one shared CDR3 protein collapse into an entry with the most common genes and DNA. The sample records 75,000 to 90,000 distinct CDR3 sequences, around 6% of which are singletons. The ten largest account for about 7.8% of the sample. The sample consisted of whole blood. These receptors all stem from an adult who was a healthcare worker with PCR-confirmed SARS-CoV-2 infection or an uninfected control (not recorded which).

This clonotype was counted only a few times. V and J are TRBV15 and TRBJ2-1; 14 nucleotides align to TRBD2. The germline CDR1 and CDR2 sequences are LNHNV and YYDKDF (reference sequence). With V trimmed by 7 bases and J by 5 bases, 13 bases remained unmatched. The CDR3 is 18 amino acids. The CDR3 DNA is TGTGCCACCATTTCTAATGGGGGACTAGCGGGAGTTGACAATGAGCAGTTCTTC. As protein: CATISNGGLAGVDNEQFF.

In its sample, this clonotype was seen many times. V usage is TRBV5-5 and J usage is TRBJ1-1, with 12 bases lining up with TRBD1. Germline CDR1 and CDR2: SGHKS and YYEKEE (reference sequence). This CDR3 comprises 18 residues. V gave up 4 bases and J gave up 5 bases; unmatched junction bases: 15. The CDR3 loop reads CASSPGDRGPLGRTEAFF. CDR3 sequence (DNA): TGTGCCAGCAGCCCGGGGGACAGGGGGCCGTTGGGCAGGACTGAAGCTTTCTTT.

This clonotype showed up many times. The CDR3 is CASSPSPGQPQHF. The CDR3 coding sequence is TGTGCCAGCAGCCCATCCCCTGGGCAGCCCCAGCATTTT. The gene calls are TRBV7-9 and TRBJ1-5; D is unclear. The germline V gene has CDR1 SEHNR and CDR2 FQNEAQ (reference sequence). Trimming took off 5 bases at V and 7 bases at J, with 12 bases between the two ends. The CDR3 runs to 13 residues. The entire variable domain, with the rest obtained from reference TRBV7-9 and TRBJ1-5, is as follows: DTGVSQNPRHKITKRGQNVTFRCDPISEHNRLYWYRQTLGQGPEFLTYFQNEAQLEKSRLLSDRFSAERPKGSFSTLEIQRTEQGDSAMYLCASSPSPGQPQHFGDGTRLSIL.

The chain carries TRBV29-1 and TRBJ2-2; 14 bases fit TRBD2. Germline CDR1 reads SQVTM; CDR2 reads ANQGSEA. V trimming: 0 bases; J trimming: 4 bases; junction bases outside the gene matches: 13. CDR3 length equals 20 residues. DNA for the CDR3: TGCAGCGTTGAAGATCTTTATGGGACTAGCGGGAGTTCTGGCACCGGGGAGCTGTTTTTT. This sequence encodes CSVEDLYGTSGSSGTGELFF.

This clonotype was recorded at least ten times. The chain is built from TRBV12-3 or TRBV12-4 and TRBJ2-3, with D possibly TRBD2 on 5 matching bases. The CDR3 runs 12 residues. The germline V and J ends were trimmed by 6 bases and 5 bases, with 9 bases remaining between them. This CDR3 is CASSLTRDTQYF. CDR3 DNA: TGTGCCAGCAGCTTAACTAGAGATACGCAGTATTTT.

This clonotype was detected many times. This rearrangement joins TRBV11-2 to TRBJ2-1; 10 bases are shared with TRBD2. Germline V lookup: CDR1 SGHAT, CDR2 FQNNGV. CDR3 size: 17 residues. V dropped 0 bases and J dropped 3; count of bases not matched to a gene: 5. CDR3 coding DNA: TGTGCCAGCAGCTTAGATGAGCGGGAGGGCCTCTACAATGAGCAGTTCTTC. Protein: CASSLDEREGLYNEQFF.

This chain links TRBV7-9 with TRBJ2-3, with TRBD2 matching 8 bases. With V trimmed by 0 bases and J by 2 bases, 7 bases remained unmatched. Looked up from germline, CDR1 is SEHNR and CDR2 is FQNEAQ (reference sequence). The CDR3 runs 17 residues. CDR3 residues: CASSLALAGGATDTQYF. The CDR3 region has the DNA TGTGCCAGCAGCTTAGCTCTGGCGGGAGGCGCCACAGATACGCAGTATTTT. Complete variable domain (other parts from reference TRBV7-9 and TRBJ2-3): DTGVSQNPRHKITKRGQNVTFRCDPISEHNRLYWYRQTLGQGPEFLTYFQNEAQLEKSRLLSDRFSAERPKGSFSTLEIQRTEQGDSAMYLCASSLALAGGATDTQYFGPGTRLTVL.

This clonotype was counted between two and nine times. The J gene is TRBJ1-5, the V gene TRBV9, with D possibly being TRBD1 (6 bases). Trimming pared 1 base from V and 5 bases from J, leaving 10 bases between. The V gene's germline CDR1 is SGDLS and CDR2 YYNGEE. The CDR3 loop spans 14 amino acids. CDR3 DNA: TGTGCCAGCAGCGTAAGTCCAGGGGATCAGCCCCAGCATTTT. Protein: CASSVSPGDQPQHF.

This chain uses TRBV15 with TRBJ1-3; D remains unclear. The CDR3 spans 16 residues. Germline CDR1 reads LNHNV; CDR2 reads YYDKDF (reference sequence). Trimming pared 0 bases from V and 1 base from J, leaving 10 bases between. The CDR3 DNA is TGTGCCACCAGCAGAGATGGGGAGCCGTCTGGAAACACCATATATTTT. This encodes CATSRDGEPSGNTIYF.

The table lists this clonotype with many counts. This rearrangement joins TRBV12-3 or TRBV12-4 to TRBJ2-2, with TRBD1 as a possible D gene (6 bases). Trimming took off 5 bases at V and 4 bases at J, with 14 bases between the two ends. CDR3 length: 15 amino acids. CDR3 residues: CASSPRDTFTGELFF. For the CDR3, the DNA is TGTGCCAGCAGTCCCAGGGACACTTTCACCGGGGAGCTGTTTTTT.

This clonotype was seen ten or more times. The J gene is TRBJ1-6, the V gene TRBV12-3 or TRBV12-4; 8 nucleotides match TRBD1. J lost 6 bases, V lost 5 bases, and 12 bases had no gene match. There are 17 residues in the CDR3. As DNA, the CDR3 is TGTGCCAGCAGTAACCGGGGCCAGGGGGCCACTAATTCACCCCTCCACTTT. Protein sequence: CASSNRGQGATNSPLHF.

This clonotype was seen a few times. The chain joins TRBV24-1 to TRBJ2-3; 11 bases map to TRBD2. The germline V gene has CDR1 KGHDR and CDR2 SFDVKD. The CDR3 has 16 amino acids. V lost 5 bases and J lost 1; bases outside the gene matches: 4. The CDR3 is CATSAQGLAGTDTQYF. The CDR3 DNA is TGTGCCACCAGTGCCCAGGGACTAGCGGGCACAGATACGCAGTATTTT.

This clonotype showed up many times. The chain couples TRBV12-5 to TRBJ1-4, with D unclear. This CDR3 is 13 amino acids long. Per germline, CDR1 LGHNT and CDR2 FRNRAP. V dropped 2 bases and J dropped 7 bases, with 8 bases sitting between them. CDR3 bases: TGTGCTAGTGGTTTGACCGGCCGTGAAAAACTGTTTTTT. Residues: CASGLTGREKLFF.

This clonotype was recorded many times. V usage is TRBV10-2 and J usage is TRBJ2-3, with D unresolved. The V gene lost 3 bases and the J gene lost 2 bases, with 6 bases spanning the gap. Looked up from germline, CDR1 is WSHSY and CDR2 is SAAADI. This CDR3 region has 13 residues. CDR3 nucleotide sequence: TGCGCCAGCAGTGAAGTCGCCACAGATACGCAGTATTTT. Its protein is CASSEVATDTQYF.

There are many counts of this clonotype. The chain uses TRBV14 and TRBJ1-1, with TRBD1 matching 7 bases. Germline V lookup: CDR1 SGHDN, CDR2 FVKESK. This CDR3 has 14 residues. J lost 8 bases, V lost 4 bases, and 10 bases had no gene match. The CDR3 DNA reads as TGTGCCAGCAGCCGAAGTCGAGGGGGCTTCGAAGCTTTCTTT. It encodes CASSRSRGGFEAFF.

This clonotype has more than one count but fewer than ten. The genes are TRBV6-4 and TRBJ2-1; 9 positions agree with TRBD2. The CDR3 totals 15 residues. Per the germline V gene, CDR1 is MRHNA and CDR2 is SNTAGT. V gave up 6 bases and J gave up 4 bases; unmatched junction bases: 7. The CDR3 region is CASRYGGRGYNEQFF. DNA of the CDR3: TGTGCCAGCAGATACGGCGGGAGGGGATACAATGAGCAGTTCTTC.